The clone carrying this T cell receptor beta chain was seen a few times. Its antigen is currently unknown. Method: immunoSEQ multiplex PCR; TCRdb's copy keeps in-frame clones and lacks some. The table shows about 140,000 clones, with approximately 92% occurring only once. The ends were cut back, 0 bases at V and 0 bases at J, with 10 bases in the middle. CDR1 and CDR2 (germline): MGHRA, YSYEKL. The CDR3 consists of 16 residues. This sample was included in a study of T cell responses to AZD1222 COVID-19 vaccine. Study details: Pooling covered second doses at about 4 or about 12 weeks. Study conclusions and caveats: Spike regions recognized by vaccine-associated CD4 TCRs spanned the protein, led by 160-218 and 743-854.

The receptor's source is an adult in good health. This chain links TRBV4-1 with TRBJ2-3; possibly TRBD1 for D (6 bases). Sample: peripheral blood, taken on day 0 of AZD1222 vaccination. The CDR3 spells CASSQEQGASTDTQYF. The CDR3 DNA reads as TGCGCCAGCAGCCAAGAACAGGGCGCTAGCACAGATACGCAGTATTTT.